This T cell receptor (beta chain) is drawn from a study of CD8+CD57+ T cells in acquired aplastic anemia. Turning to the study itself: CD4+ and CD8+ cells, once sorted, gave DNA averaging around 3.2 ug.

This clonotype was found many times. Selection for sequencing was limited to patients who had shown CD8+CD57+ cell expansion by flow cytometry. This CDR3 spans 12 amino acids. Per the germline V gene, CDR1 is SNHLY and CDR2 is FYNNEI. V was trimmed by 2 bases and J by 6 bases, leaving 4 bases between them. CDR3 and TCR beta VDJ profiling relied on a genomic DNA template. TCRdb reprocessed the reads with MiXCR, giving one entry per CDR3 protein. The sample carries hundreds of thousands of distinct CDR3 sequences, over 25% recorded once. The sequence came from a human donor with aplastic anemia. V is TRBV2 and J is TRBJ1-4; unclear D gene. The sample was sorted CD4+, CD8+, or CD8+CD57+ T cells (not recorded which) from PBMCs. The CDR3: CASSERHEKLFF. CDR3 sequence (DNA): TGTGCCAGCAGTGAAAGGCATGAAAAACTGTTTTTT.